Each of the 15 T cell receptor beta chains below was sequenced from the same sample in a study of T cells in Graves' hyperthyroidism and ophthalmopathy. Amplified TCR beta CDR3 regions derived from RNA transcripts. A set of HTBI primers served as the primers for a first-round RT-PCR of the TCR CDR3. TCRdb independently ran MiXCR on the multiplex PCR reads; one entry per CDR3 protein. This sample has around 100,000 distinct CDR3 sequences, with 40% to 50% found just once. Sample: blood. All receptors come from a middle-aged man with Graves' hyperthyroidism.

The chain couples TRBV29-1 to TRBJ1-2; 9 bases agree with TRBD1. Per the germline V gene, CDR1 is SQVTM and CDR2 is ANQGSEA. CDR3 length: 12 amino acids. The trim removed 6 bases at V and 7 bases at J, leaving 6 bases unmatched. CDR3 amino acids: CSVVTGGSGYTF. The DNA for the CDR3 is TGCAGCGTAGTGACAGGGGGTAGTGGCTACACCTTC.

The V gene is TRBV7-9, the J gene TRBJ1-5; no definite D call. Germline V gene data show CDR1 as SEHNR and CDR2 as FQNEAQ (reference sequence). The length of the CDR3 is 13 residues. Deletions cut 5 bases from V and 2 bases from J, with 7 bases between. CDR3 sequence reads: CASSQEGNQPQHF. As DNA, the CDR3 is TGTGCCAGCAGCCAAGAAGGCAATCAGCCCCAGCATTTT.

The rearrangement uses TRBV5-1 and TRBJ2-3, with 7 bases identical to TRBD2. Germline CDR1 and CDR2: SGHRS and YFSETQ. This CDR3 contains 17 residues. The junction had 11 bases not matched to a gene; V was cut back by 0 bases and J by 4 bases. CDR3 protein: CASSLALGGSLPDTQYF. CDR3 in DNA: TGCGCCAGCAGCTTGGCCTTGGGCGGGAGCTTACCAGATACGCAGTATTTT.

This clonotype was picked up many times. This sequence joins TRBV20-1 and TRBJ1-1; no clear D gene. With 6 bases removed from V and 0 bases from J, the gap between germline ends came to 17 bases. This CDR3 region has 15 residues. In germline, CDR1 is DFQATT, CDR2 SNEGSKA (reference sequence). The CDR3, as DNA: TGCAGTGCACGAGCCCCGCAAGTTTTGAACACTGAAGCTTTCTTT. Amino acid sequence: CSARAPQVLNTEAFF.

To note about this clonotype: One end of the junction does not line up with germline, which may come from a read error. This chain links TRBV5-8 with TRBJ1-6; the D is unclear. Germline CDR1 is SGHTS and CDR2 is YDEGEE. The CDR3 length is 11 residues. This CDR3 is CASSFNSPLRF. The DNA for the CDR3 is TGCGCCAGCAGCTTCAATTCACCCCTCCGCTTT. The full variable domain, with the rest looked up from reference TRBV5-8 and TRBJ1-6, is EAGVTQSPTHLIKTRGQQATLRCSPISGHTSVYWYQQALGLGLQFLLWYDEGEERNRGNFPPRFSGRQFPNYSSELNVNALELEDSALYLCASSFNSPLRFGNGTRLTVT.

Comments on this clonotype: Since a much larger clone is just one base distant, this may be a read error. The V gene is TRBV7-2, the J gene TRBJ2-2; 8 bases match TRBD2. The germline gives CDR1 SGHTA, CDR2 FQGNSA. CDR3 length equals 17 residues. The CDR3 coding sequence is TGTGCCGGCAGCTTACGCCTGGGACTAGGGGGGACCGGGGAGCTGTTTTTT. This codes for CAGSLRLGLGGTGELFF.

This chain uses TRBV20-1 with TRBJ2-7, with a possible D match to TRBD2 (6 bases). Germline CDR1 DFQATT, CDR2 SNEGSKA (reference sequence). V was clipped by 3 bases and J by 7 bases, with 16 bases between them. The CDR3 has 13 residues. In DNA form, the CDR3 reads TGCAGTGCTAGGGGGAGGTCCGTACGGGAGCAGTACTTC. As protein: CSARGRSVREQYF.

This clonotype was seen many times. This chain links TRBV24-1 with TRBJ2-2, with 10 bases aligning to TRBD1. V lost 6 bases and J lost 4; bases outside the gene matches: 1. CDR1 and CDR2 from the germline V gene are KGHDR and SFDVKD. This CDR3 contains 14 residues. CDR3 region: CATSRQGATGELFF. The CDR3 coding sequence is TGTGCCACCAGTAGACAGGGGGCCACCGGGGAGCTGTTTTTT.

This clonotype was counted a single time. The CDR3 DNA reads as TGCAGCGTTCAAGCGGTTAGCACAGATACGCAGTATTTT. It is translated as CSVQAVSTDTQYF. This chain links TRBV29-1 with TRBJ2-3; a weak D match, TRBD2 (5 bases). Germline V gene lookup returns CDR1 SQVTM and CDR2 ANQGSEA. V was trimmed by 5 bases and J by 0 bases, leaving 9 bases between them. This CDR3 is built from 13 residues.

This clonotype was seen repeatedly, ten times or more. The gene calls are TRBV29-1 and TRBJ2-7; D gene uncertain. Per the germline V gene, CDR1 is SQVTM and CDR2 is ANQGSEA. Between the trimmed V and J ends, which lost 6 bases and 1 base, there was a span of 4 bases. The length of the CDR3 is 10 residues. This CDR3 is CSVGSYEQYF. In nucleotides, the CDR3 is TGCAGCGTCGGATCCTACGAGCAGTACTTC.

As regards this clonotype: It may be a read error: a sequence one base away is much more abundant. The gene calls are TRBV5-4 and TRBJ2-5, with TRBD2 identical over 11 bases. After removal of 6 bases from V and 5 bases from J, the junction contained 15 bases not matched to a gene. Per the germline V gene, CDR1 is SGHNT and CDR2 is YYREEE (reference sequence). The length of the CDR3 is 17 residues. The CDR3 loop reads CASNSHGSGGAVETQYF. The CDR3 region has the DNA TGTGCCAGCAACTCGCACGGTAGCGGGGGGGCAGTTGAGACCCAGTACTTC.

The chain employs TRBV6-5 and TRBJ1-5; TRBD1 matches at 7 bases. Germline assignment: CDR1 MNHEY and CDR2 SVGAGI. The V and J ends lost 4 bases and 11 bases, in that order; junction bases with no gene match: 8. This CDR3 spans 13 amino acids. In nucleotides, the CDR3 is TGTGCCAGCAGTTTCGGACAGGAAGAGACCCAGCATTTT. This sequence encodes CASSFGQEETQHF.

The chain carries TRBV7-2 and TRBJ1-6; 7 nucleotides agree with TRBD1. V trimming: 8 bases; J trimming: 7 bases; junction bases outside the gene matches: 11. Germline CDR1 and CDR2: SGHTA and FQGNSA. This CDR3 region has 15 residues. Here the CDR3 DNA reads TGTGCCAGCCGCGACAGGGAGTTGGGGAATTCACCCCTCCACTTT. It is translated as CASRDRELGNSPLHF.

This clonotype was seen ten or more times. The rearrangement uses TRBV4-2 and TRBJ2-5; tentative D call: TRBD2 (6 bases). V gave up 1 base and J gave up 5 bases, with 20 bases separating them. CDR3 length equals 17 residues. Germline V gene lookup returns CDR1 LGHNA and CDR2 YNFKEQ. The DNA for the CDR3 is TGTGCCAGCAGCCAAGTCTCCCGGGACTCAAACCGGGAGACCCAGTACTTC. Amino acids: CASSQVSRDSNRETQYF.

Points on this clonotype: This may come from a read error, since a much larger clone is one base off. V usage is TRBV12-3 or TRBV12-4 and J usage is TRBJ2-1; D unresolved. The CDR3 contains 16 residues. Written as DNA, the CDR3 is TGTGCCAGCAGTTTAGTTTTCGAGAGCTCCGACAATGAGCAGTTCTTC. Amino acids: CASSLVFESSDNEQFF.